This T cell receptor (beta chain) was identified in a study of T cells after yellow fever vaccination. The study, taken as a whole, reports: High-abundance clonotypes from the bulk population could contaminate FACS-sorted repertoires.

Points on this clonotype: Its specificity is not known.

The germline gives CDR1 ENHRY, CDR2 SYGVKD. V lost 10 bases to trimming and J lost 1 base, with 20 bases between them. This CDR3 is 16 amino acids long. TCRdb re-derived calls from the 5' RACE reads in MiXCR, one entry per CDR3 protein. Among a few hundred thousand distinct CDR3 sequences listed, approximately 13% were seen once. The sequences come from CD4+ T cells sorted from PBMCs, collected 15 days after the yellow fever booster vaccination. The sequence was collected from a man aged 18-30 years who received the YFV17D yellow fever vaccine. The V gene is TRBV10-3, the J gene TRBJ1-5; D is unresolved. The CDR3 coding sequence is TGTGCCACCTCGACCGTAGGGAGAGGAAGCAATCAGCCCCAGCATTTT. It specifies CATSTVGRGSNQPQHF.